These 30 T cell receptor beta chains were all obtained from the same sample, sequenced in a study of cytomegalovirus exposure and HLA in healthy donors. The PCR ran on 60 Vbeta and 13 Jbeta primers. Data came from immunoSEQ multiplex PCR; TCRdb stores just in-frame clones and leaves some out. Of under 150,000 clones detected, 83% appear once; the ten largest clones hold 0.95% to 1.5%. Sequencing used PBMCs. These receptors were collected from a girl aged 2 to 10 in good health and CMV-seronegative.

The CDR3 region has the DNA TGCGCCAGCAGCCTTGCCTTTGAGACAGGGGTGAGGGAGCAGTACTTC. Amino acid sequence: CASSLAFETGVREQYF. This sequence joins TRBV5-1 and TRBJ2-7, with TRBD1 matching 8 bases. The CDR3 spans 16 residues. The ends lost 4 bases at V and 7 bases at J; junction bases unmatched: 16. CDR1 is SGHRS and CDR2 is YFSETQ in the germline V gene.

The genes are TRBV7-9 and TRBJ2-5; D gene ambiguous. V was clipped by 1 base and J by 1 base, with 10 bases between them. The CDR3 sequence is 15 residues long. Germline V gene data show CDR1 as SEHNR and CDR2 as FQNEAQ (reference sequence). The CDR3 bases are TGTGCCAGCAGCTTAGAGGTTGGCGGCCAAGAGACCCAGTACTTC. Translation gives CASSLEVGGQETQYF. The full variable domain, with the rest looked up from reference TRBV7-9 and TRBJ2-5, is DTGVSQNPRHKITKRGQNVTFRCDPISEHNRLYWYRQTLGQGPEFLTYFQNEAQLEKSRLLSDRFSAERPKGSFSTLEIQRTEQGDSAMYLCASSLEVGGQETQYFGPGTRLLVL.

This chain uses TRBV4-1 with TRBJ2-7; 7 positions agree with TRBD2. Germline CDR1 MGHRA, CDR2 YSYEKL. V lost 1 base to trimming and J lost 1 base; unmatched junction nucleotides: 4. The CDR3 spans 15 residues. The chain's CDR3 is CASSQGGGRSYEQYF. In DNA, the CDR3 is TGCGCCAGCAGCCAAGGGGGAGGGAGGTCCTACGAGCAGTACTTC.

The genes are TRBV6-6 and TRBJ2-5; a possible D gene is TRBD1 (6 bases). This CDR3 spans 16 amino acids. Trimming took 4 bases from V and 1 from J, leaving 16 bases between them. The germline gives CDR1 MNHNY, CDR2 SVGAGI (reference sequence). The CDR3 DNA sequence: TGTGCCAGCAGTTTAAGGGTTCAGGGGCCCCAAGAGACCCAGTACTTC. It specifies CASSLRVQGPQETQYF.

This CDR3 reads CASSQEGGSGNTIYF. DNA for the CDR3: TGCGCCAGCAGCCAAGAAGGAGGATCTGGAAACACCATATATTTT. The chain combines TRBV4-3 with TRBJ1-3, with no clear D. The CDR3 totals 15 residues. Trimming cost V 0 bases and J 1 base, with 7 bases left between them. Germline CDR1 LGHNA, CDR2 YSLEER.

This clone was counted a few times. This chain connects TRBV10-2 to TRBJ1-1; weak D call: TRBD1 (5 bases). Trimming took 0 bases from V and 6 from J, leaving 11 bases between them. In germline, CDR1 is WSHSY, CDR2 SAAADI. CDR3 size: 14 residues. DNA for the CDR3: TGCGCCAGCAGTGAGTCAATTGGGGCGGCTGAAGCTTTCTTT. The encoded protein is CASSESIGAAEAFF.

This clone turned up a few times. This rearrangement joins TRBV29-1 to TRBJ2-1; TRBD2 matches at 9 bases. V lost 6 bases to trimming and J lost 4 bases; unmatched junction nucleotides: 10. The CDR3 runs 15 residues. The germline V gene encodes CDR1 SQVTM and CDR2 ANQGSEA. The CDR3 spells CSVPRGGREYNEQFF. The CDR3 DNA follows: TGCAGCGTCCCCCGAGGCGGGAGGGAGTACAATGAGCAGTTCTTC.

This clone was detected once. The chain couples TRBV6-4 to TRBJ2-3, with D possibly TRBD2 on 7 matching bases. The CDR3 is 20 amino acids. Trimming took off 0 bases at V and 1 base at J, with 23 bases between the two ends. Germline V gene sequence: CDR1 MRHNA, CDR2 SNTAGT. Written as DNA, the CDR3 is TGTGCCAGCAGTGACTCTTTGGCGGGGGCCGAAACAGCACGCACAGATACGCAGTATTTT. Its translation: CASSDSLAGAETARTDTQYF.

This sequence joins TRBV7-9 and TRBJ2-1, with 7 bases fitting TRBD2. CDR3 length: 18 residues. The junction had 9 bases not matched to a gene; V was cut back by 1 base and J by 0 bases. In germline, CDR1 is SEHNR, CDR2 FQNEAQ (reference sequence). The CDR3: CASSLGTSSGSSYNEQFF. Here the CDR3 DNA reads TGTGCCAGCAGCTTAGGAACTTCTAGCGGCAGCTCCTACAATGAGCAGTTCTTC.

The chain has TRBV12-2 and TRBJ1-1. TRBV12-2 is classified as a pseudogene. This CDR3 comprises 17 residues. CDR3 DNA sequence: TGTGCAAGTCGCCATCCGAGAGGAGGAGGCCCGAACACTGAAGCTTTCTTT. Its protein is CASRHPRGGGPNTEAFF.

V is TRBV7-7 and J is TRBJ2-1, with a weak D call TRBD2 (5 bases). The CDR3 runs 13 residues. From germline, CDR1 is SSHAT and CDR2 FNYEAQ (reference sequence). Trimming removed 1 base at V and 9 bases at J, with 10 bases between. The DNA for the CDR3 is TGTGCCAGCAGCTTAGTGTTGGGGAGTGAGCAGTTCTTC. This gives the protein CASSLVLGSEQFF.

In DNA form, the CDR3 reads TGCGCCAGCAGCTTGTCCTTTAGTAGCGGGGGCTCCTACAATGAGCAGTTCTTC. The encoded protein is CASSLSFSSGGSYNEQFF. V is TRBV5-1 and J is TRBJ2-1, with 9 bases that match TRBD2. Germline CDR1 is SGHRS and CDR2 is YFSETQ. The ends lost 1 base at V and 0 bases at J; junction bases unmatched: 8. This CDR3 is 18 amino acids long.

Here the CDR3 DNA reads TGTGCCACCGATATGGGTCGGGACAGCCTCGGGAACTATGGCTACACCTTC. Amino acid sequence: CATDMGRDSLGNYGYTF. The gene calls are TRBV28 and TRBJ1-2; 7 nucleotides agree with TRBD1. CDR3 length: 17 residues. Germline V gives CDR1 MDHEN, CDR2 SYDVKM. The V segment lost 10 bases and the J segment 2 bases; nucleotides outside the gene matches: 19.

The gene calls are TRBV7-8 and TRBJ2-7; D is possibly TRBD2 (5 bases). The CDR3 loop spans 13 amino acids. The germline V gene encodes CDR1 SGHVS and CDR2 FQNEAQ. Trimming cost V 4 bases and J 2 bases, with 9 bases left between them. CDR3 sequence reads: CASSSGKAYEQYF. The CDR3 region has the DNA TGTGCCAGCAGCTCGGGAAAAGCCTACGAGCAGTACTTC.

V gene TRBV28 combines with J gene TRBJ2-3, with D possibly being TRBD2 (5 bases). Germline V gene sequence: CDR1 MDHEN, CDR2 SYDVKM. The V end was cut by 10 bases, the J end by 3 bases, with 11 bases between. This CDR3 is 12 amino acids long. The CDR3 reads CATTGITDTQYF. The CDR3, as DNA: TGTGCCACCACGGGGATAACAGATACGCAGTATTTT.

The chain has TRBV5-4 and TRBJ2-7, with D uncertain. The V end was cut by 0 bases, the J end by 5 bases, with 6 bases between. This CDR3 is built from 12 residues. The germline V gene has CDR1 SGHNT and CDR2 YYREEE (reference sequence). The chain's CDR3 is CASSLVPNEQYF. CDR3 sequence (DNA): TGTGCCAGCAGCTTGGTTCCCAACGAGCAGTACTTC. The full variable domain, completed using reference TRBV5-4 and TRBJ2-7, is ETGVTQSPTHLIKTRGQQVTLRCSSQSGHNTVSWYQQALGQGPQFIFQYYREEENGRGNFPPRFSGLQFPNYSSELNVNALELDDSALYLCASSLVPNEQYFGPGTRLTVT.

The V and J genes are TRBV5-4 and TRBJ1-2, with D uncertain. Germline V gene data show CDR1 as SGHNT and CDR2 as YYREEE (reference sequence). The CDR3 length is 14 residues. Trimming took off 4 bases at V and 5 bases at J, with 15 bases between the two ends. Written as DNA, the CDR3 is TGTGCCAGCAGCCCTACCCATGGGAGGTATGGCTACACCTTC. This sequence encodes CASSPTHGRYGYTF.

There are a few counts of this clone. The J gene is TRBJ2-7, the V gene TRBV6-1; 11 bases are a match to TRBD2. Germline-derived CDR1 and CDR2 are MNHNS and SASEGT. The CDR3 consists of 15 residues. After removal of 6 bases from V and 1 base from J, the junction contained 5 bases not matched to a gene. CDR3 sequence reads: CASRVGLAVSYEQYF. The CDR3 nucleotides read TGTGCCAGCAGAGTGGGACTAGCGGTATCCTACGAGCAGTACTTC.

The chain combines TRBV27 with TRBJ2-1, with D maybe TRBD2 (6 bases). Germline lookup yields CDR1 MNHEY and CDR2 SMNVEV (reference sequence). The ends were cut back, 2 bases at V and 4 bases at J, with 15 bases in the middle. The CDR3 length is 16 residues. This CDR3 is CASSLTALAGYNEQFF. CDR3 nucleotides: TGTGCCAGCAGTTTAACCGCACTAGCAGGTTACAATGAGCAGTTCTTC.

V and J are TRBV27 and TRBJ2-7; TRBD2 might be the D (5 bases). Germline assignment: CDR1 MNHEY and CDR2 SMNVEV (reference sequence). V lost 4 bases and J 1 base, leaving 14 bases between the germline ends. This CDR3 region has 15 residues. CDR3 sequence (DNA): TGTGCCAGCAGTTCGGTCCTAGCCCATTCCTACGAGCAGTACTTC. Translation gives CASSSVLAHSYEQYF.

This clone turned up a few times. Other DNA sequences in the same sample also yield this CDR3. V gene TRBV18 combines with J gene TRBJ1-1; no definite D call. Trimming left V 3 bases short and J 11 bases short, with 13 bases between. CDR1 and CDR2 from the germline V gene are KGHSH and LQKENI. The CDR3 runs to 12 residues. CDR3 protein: CASSPPATKAFF. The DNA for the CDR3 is TGTGCCAGCTCACCCCCTGCCACTAAGGCTTTCTTT.

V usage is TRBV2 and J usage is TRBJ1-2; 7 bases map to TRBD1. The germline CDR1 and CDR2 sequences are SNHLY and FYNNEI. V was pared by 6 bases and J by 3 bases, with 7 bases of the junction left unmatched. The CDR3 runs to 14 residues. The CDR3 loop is CASSITGEDYGYTF. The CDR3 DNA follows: TGTGCCAGCAGCATAACAGGGGAGGACTATGGCTACACCTTC. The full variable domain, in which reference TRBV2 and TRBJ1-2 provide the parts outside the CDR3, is EPEVTQTPSHQVTQMGQEVILRCVPISNHLYFYWYRQILGQKVEFLVSFYNNEISEKSEIFDDQFSVERPDGSNFTLKIRSTKLEDSAMYFCASSITGEDYGYTFGSGTRLTVV.

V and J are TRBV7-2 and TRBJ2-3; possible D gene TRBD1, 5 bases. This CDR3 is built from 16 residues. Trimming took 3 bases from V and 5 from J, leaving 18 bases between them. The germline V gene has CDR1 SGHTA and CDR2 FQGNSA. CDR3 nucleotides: TGTGCCAGCAGCTTTCCAGCCCTAGGGGTCGGAGATACGCAGTATTTT. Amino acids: CASSFPALGVGDTQYF.

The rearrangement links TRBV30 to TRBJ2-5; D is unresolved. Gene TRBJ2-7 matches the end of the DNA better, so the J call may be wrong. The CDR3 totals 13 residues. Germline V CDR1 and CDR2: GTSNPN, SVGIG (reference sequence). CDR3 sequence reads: CAWSDEISYEQYF. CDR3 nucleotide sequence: TGTGCCTGGAGTGATGAGATTTCCTACGAGCAGTACTTC.

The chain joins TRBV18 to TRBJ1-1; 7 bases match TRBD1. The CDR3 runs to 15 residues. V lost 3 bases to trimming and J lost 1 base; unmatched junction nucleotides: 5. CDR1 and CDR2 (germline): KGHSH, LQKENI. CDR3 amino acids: CASSPNTGENTEAFF. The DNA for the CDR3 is TGTGCCAGCTCACCGAACACAGGGGAGAACACTGAAGCTTTCTTT. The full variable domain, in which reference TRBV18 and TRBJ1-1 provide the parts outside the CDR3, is NAGVMQNPRHLVRRRGQEARLRCSPMKGHSHVYWYRQLPEEGLKFMVYLQKENIIDESGMPKERFSAEFPKEGPSILRIQQVVRGDSAAYFCASSPNTGENTEAFFGQGTRLTVV.

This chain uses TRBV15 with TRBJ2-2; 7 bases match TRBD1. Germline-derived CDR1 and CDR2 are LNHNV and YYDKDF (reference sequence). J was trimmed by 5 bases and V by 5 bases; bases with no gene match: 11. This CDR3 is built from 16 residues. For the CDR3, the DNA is TGTGCCACCAGCCCACGGAGCCTGGGACAGACCGGGGAGCTGTTTTTT. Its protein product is CATSPRSLGQTGELFF.

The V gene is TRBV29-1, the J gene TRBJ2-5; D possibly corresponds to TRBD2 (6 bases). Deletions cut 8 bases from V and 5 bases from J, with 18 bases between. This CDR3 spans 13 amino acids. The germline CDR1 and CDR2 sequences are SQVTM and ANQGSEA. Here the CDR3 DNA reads TGCAGCCTCTCGACTAGTCACTCGGAGACCCAGTACTTC. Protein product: CSLSTSHSETQYF.

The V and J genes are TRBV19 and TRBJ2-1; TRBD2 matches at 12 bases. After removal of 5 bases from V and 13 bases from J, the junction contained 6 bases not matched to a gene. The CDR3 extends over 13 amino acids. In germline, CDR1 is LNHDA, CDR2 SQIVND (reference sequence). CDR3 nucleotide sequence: TGTGCCAGTAGTCCTCTAGCGGGGGGGAACCAGTTCTTC. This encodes CASSPLAGGNQFF.

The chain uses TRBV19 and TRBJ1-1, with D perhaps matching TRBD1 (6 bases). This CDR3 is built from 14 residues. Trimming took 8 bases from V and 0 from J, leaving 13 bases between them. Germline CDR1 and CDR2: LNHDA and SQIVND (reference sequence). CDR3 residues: CASCRTAMNTEAFF. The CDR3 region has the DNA TGTGCCAGTTGCCGGACAGCAATGAACACTGAAGCTTTCTTT.

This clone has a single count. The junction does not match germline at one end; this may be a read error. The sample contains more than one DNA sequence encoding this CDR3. The CDR3 sequence: CASSLGRDRNNEQFF. The CDR3 nucleotides read TGTGCCAGTAGCTTGGGGCGTGACAGAAACAATGAGCAGTTCTTC. This chain joins TRBV5-6 and TRBJ2-1; D may be TRBD1 (5 bases). Germline V gene lookup returns CDR1 SGHDT and CDR2 YYEEEE. The CDR3 is 15 amino acids. The entire variable domain, with the rest obtained from reference TRBV5-6 and TRBJ2-1, is as follows: DAGVTQSPTHLIKTRGQQVTLRCSPKSGHDTVSWYQQALGQGPQFIFQYYEEEERQRGNFPDRFSGHQFPNYSSELNVNALLLGDSALYLCASSLGRDRNNEQFFGPGTRLTVL.